This T cell receptor beta chain was identified in a study of identifying expanded T cells in peripheral blood. With 1 base removed from V and 0 bases from J, the gap between germline ends came to 10 bases. The CDR3 totals 15 residues. Germline CDR1 reads SEHNR; CDR2 reads FQNEAQ (reference sequence). Method: immunoSEQ multiplex PCR; TCRdb's copy keeps in-frame clones and lacks some. The sample lists approximately 110,000 clones, 75% to 90% seen once, with around 17% in the top ten. The sequenced sample was blood. The receptor was derived from a person aged 18 to 70 in good health. The rearrangement joins TRBV7-9 to TRBJ2-7, with D possibly called TRBD1 or TRBD2 (5 bases each). In DNA, the CDR3 is TGTGCCAGCAGCTTAGGTGGGACCGTCTCCTACGAGCAGTACTTC. It translates to CASSLGGTVSYEQYF.